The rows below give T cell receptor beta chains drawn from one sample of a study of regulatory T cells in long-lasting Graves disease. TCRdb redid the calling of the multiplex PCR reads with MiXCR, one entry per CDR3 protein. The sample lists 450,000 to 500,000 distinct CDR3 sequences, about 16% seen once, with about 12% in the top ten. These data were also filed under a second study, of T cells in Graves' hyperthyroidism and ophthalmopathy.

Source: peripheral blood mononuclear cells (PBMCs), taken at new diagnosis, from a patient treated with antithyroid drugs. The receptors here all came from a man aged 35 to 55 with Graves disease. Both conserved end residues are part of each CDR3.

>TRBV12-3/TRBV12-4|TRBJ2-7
CASSLSPGLAGVEQYF
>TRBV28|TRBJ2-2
CASSFRNTGELFF
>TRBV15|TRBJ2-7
CATSRGGTSGSEQYF
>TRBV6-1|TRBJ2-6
CASRPSRARETGANVLTF
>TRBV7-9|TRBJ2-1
CASSLKGNGGQFF
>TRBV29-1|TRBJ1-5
CSVSGGTGNNQPQHF
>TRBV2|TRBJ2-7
CASSESSGRDYEQYF
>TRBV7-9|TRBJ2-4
CASSPSGGASLNIQYF
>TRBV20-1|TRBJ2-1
CSARQYNEQFF
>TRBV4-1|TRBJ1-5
CASSPRETGGQPQHF
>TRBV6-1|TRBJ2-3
CASTSGGVATDTQYF
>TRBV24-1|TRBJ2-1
CATSDKRLHSYNEQFF
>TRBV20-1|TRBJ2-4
CSATPWGGNIQYF
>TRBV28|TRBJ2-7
CASRFGGAGGYEQYF